Listed below are T cell receptor beta chains from one sample, sequenced in a study of shared clonotypes between healthy human individuals. The method was immunoSEQ multiplex PCR; TCRdb's version includes in-frame clones alone and lacks a portion of them. The data contain 2 million to 2.5 million clones, 95% of them seen just once; the ten biggest clones take up 0.1% to 0.15%. The material sequenced was naive CD4+ T cells sorted from blood. The receptors were gathered from a young man in good health. Each CDR3 is given with its conserved first and last residue. The D gene is left open where the match is weak. The listing skips clone size in some rows; elsewhere it reads once, few, many or a size class.

CASSPTGDTEAFF	TGTGCCAGCTCACCGACAGGGGACACTGAAGCTTTCTTT	.	TRBD1	TRBV18	TRBJ1-1
CASSGGTPQVGQYF	TGCGCCAGCAGCGGAGGGACTCCTCAGGTCGGGCAGTACTTC	.	.	TRBV5-1	TRBJ2-7
CASSLGTDQVDEQFF	TGTGCCAGCAGTTTGGGGACTGACCAGGTGGATGAGCAGTTCTTC	.	.	TRBV27	TRBJ2-1
CASSLPPSGANVLTF	TGTGCCAGCAGTTTACCACCCTCTGGGGCCAACGTCCTGACTTTC	.	.	TRBV28	TRBJ2-6
CATRQGSSNQPQHF	TGTGCCACCCGCCAGGGAAGTAGCAATCAGCCCCAGCATTTT	.	.	TRBV10-3	TRBJ1-5
CASSLELAGVTYEQYF	TGCGCCAGCAGCCTTGAACTAGCGGGAGTCACCTACGAGCAGTACTTC	once	TRBD2	TRBV4-3	TRBJ2-7
CASSLEGGRVGAEQYF	TGTGCCAGCAGCTTAGAGGGAGGGCGAGTCGGGGCCGAGCAGTACTTC	.	TRBD2	TRBV7-8	TRBJ2-7
CAICPGGEQPQHF	TGTGCCATCTGCCCGGGGGGGGAGCAGCCCCAGCATTTT	.	.	TRBV10-3	TRBJ1-5
CASSLGGTGGFYEQFF	TGCGCCAGCAGCTTGGGTGGGACAGGGGGCTTCTATGAGCAGTTCTTC	.	TRBD1	TRBV5-1	TRBJ2-1
CASSAEQGNTEAFF	TGTGCCAGCAGTGCCGAACAGGGGAACACTGAAGCTTTCTTT	.	.	TRBV2	TRBJ1-1
CASSLGDGRFRVDTEAFF	TGCGCCAGCAGCTTGGGGGACGGAAGGTTTCGGGTGGACACTGAAGCTTTCTTT	.	.	TRBV5-1	TRBJ1-1
CASSYSAGTSTDTQYF	TGTGCCAGCAGTTACTCGGCAGGGACTAGCACAGATACGCAGTATTTT	.	.	TRBV6-5	TRBJ2-3
CASRVGHPPYEQYF	TGTGCCAGCAGGGTCGGACATCCCCCCTACGAGCAGTACTTC	.	.	TRBV28	TRBJ2-7